A single count supports the clone carrying this T cell receptor beta chain. This entry is derived from a study of blood T cell repertoires in COVID-19. As for the study in general: Samples came from the United States, Italy and Spain, spanning acute and convalescent COVID-19. T cells, B-cell-depleted T cells, or PBMCs supplied cDNA or gDNA.

Original handling: The authors estimated nucleated cell counts from reference gene primer amplification. Assay: immunoSEQ multiplex PCR; the TCRdb copy retains only in-frame clones and omits some. D and trimming were read from the DNA, whereas the V and J calls and clone size are those reported in that table. The table includes about 280,000 clones, around 90% detected once. Trimming left V 0 bases short and J 7 bases short, with 9 bases between. CDR3 length: 13 residues. Germline V gene lookup returns CDR1 LGHDT and CDR2 YNNKEL (reference sequence). The receptor was derived from a man younger than 35 with active or convalescent COVID-19. V usage is TRBV3-1 (or the pseudogene TRBV3-2) and J usage is TRBJ1-1; the D gene is possibly TRBD1 (5 bases). Sequencing was done on a sample of peripheral blood. CDR3 sequence reads: CASSQDLRGEAFF. The CDR3 nucleotides are TGTGCCAGCAGCCAAGATCTTAGGGGTGAAGCTTTCTTT.